The 18 T cell receptor beta chains given below trace back to one sample, sequenced in a study of neurological immune-mediated disorders. Using its own MiXCR run on the 5' RACE reads, TCRdb lists one record per CDR3 protein. The sample consists of around 83,000 distinct CDR3 sequences, 13% to 15% of them appearing once. Sequencing was carried out using PBMCs. These receptors came from a woman in her fifties or sixties in good health.

In regard to this clonotype: A read error may produce the germline difference seen at one junction end. The rearrangement uses TRBV20-1 and TRBJ1-1, with D perhaps TRBD1 (5 bases). From germline, CDR1 is DFQATT and CDR2 SNEGSKA (reference sequence). The CDR3 covers 14 residues. The CDR3, as DNA: TGCAGTGCTAGTAGGGGTGGAGGGAACACTGAAGCTTCCTTT. Translating gives CSASRGGGNTEASF.

This clonotype was detected many times. The chain couples TRBV6-1 to TRBJ2-4; the D call may be TRBD1 or TRBD2 (5 bases each). The V gene lost 10 bases and the J gene lost 0 bases, with 16 bases spanning the gap. Per the germline V gene, CDR1 is MNHNS and CDR2 is SASEGT. This CDR3 spans 15 amino acids. The CDR3 protein is CAIVKGTRAKNIQYF. DNA of the CDR3: TGTGCCATCGTGAAAGGGACGAGAGCCAAAAACATTCAGTACTTC.

There are many counts of this clonotype. CDR3 protein: CASSLWRANTGELFF. The CDR3 region has the DNA TGTGCCAGCAGCCTCTGGCGGGCGAACACCGGGGAGCTGTTTTTT. The V and J genes are TRBV11-1 and TRBJ2-2; D possibly corresponds to TRBD2 (5 bases). Trimming shortened V by 5 bases and J by 0 bases, and 10 bases separated the two germline ends. CDR1 and CDR2 from the germline V gene are SGHAT and FQDESV (reference sequence). This CDR3 is built from 15 residues.

This clonotype occurred many times. The chain couples TRBV15 to TRBJ2-1, with D maybe TRBD2 (6 bases). The CDR3 sequence is 13 residues long. V lost 5 bases, J lost 7 bases, and 12 bases lay in between. Per germline, CDR1 LNHNV and CDR2 YYDKDF (reference sequence). The CDR3 bases are TGTGCCACCAGCGGCGGGAATAGAAATGAGCAGTTCTTC. This sequence encodes CATSGGNRNEQFF.

This chain connects TRBV20-1 to TRBJ2-7; D is uncertain. V dropped 0 bases and J dropped 1 base, with 10 bases sitting between them. The germline CDR1 and CDR2 sequences are DFQATT and SNEGSKA (reference sequence). The CDR3 spans 14 residues. This chain's CDR3 is CSARDSRSSYEQYF. The DNA for the CDR3 is TGCAGTGCTAGAGATAGTCGGTCATCCTACGAGCAGTACTTC.

This clonotype was counted only a few times. The genes are TRBV5-1 and TRBJ1-1; 7 bases are shared with TRBD1. Germline V gene sequence: CDR1 SGHRS, CDR2 YFSETQ. This CDR3 is built from 14 residues. J gave up 7 bases and V 6 bases, and 12 bases lay outside the gene matches. CDR3 loop: CASKTGTDHFEAFF. CDR3 coding DNA: TGCGCCAGCAAAACCGGGACAGATCACTTTGAAGCTTTCTTT.

This clonotype was seen repeatedly, ten times or more. The chain has TRBV12-3 or TRBV12-4 and TRBJ2-2; 8 bases line up with TRBD2. The junction had 8 bases not matched to a gene; V was cut back by 5 bases and J by 3 bases. CDR3 length: 16 amino acids. Here the CDR3 reads CASSLTGGRDTGELFF. The CDR3 DNA is TGTGCCAGCAGTCTCACGGGGGGGCGCGACACCGGGGAGCTGTTTTTT.

This clonotype was observed at least ten times. The V gene is TRBV7-9, the J gene TRBJ2-3; 10 nucleotides line up with TRBD2. Germline CDR1 SEHNR, CDR2 FQNEAQ (reference sequence). This CDR3 has 14 residues. V gave up 6 bases and J gave up 4 bases; unmatched junction bases: 4. CDR3 in DNA: TGTGCCAGCAGATCTAGCGGGAGAGCAGATACGCAGTATTTT. The encoded protein is CASRSSGRADTQYF.

This clonotype was picked up many times. The chain has TRBV20-1 and TRBJ1-4; no definite D call. This CDR3 region has 13 residues. Trimming took 0 bases from V and 8 from J, leaving 10 bases between them. Per germline, CDR1 DFQATT and CDR2 SNEGSKA (reference sequence). The CDR3 region is CSARDLREEKLFF. The CDR3 region has the DNA TGCAGTGCTAGAGATCTAAGGGAGGAAAAACTGTTTTTT.

On this clonotype: The CDR3 does not end in the conserved phenylalanine or tryptophan, so this is likely a read error. V gene TRBV6-6 combines with J gene TRBJ2-7; 7 bases are shared with TRBD2. Trimming removed 2 bases from V and 2 bases from J; junction bases left unmatched: 3. In germline, CDR1 is MNHNY, CDR2 SVGAGI (reference sequence). The CDR3 is made up of 14 amino acids. DNA of the CDR3: TGTGCCAGCAGTTACGAGCGGGACCCCTACGAGCAGTACCTC. It yields the protein CASSYERDPYEQYL.

This clonotype was seen ten or more times. CDR3 region: CASSTASGETQYF. CDR3 bases: TGCGCCAGCAGTACGGCTAGCGGGGAGACCCAGTACTTC. The chain links TRBV5-1 to TRBJ2-5; TRBD2 matches at 8 bases. J was trimmed by 5 bases and V by 5 bases; bases with no gene match: 5. CDR1 is SGHRS, CDR2 YFSETQ, per germline. This CDR3 is built from 13 residues.

This clonotype has ten or more counts. The chain combines TRBV29-1 with TRBJ2-1; D perhaps matches TRBD2 (5 bases). CDR3 size: 14 residues. Germline V gene sequence: CDR1 SQVTM, CDR2 ANQGSEA. Trimming cost V 4 bases and J 3 bases, with 13 bases left between them. CDR3 amino acids: CSVVAGPFYNEQFF. In DNA form, the CDR3 reads TGCAGCGTTGTTGCGGGCCCATTCTACAATGAGCAGTTCTTC.

This clonotype came up many times. This rearrangement joins TRBV28 to TRBJ2-3, with D unclear. Trimming cost V 8 bases and J 4 bases, with 10 bases left between them. CDR1 and CDR2 (germline): MDHEN, SYDVKM. This CDR3 comprises 12 residues. CDR3: CASGLKADTQYF. The CDR3 coding sequence is TGTGCCAGCGGATTAAAGGCAGATACGCAGTATTTT.

CDR3 loop: CASSQVEAPSGAYGYTF. The CDR3 coding sequence is TGCGCCAGCAGCCAAGTCGAGGCCCCCTCAGGGGCGTATGGCTACACCTTC. The chain uses TRBV4-1 and TRBJ1-2, with D maybe TRBD1 (6 bases). Trimming stripped 1 base from V and 5 bases from J, with 20 bases between. Germline CDR1 and CDR2: MGHRA and YSYEKL. The CDR3 has 17 residues.

This clonotype was counted at least ten times. This sequence joins TRBV20-1 and TRBJ2-3; TRBD2 aligns across 10 bases. The CDR3 contains 14 residues. CDR1 DFQATT and CDR2 SNEGSKA come from the germline V gene (reference sequence). The J segment lost 6 bases and the V segment lost 4 bases, leaving 7 bases of the junction unmatched. The CDR3 region has the DNA TGCAGTGCTAAACCGGGACTAGCGTCGGATACGCAGTATTTT. It codes for CSAKPGLASDTQYF.

In this sample, this clonotype turned up many times. V and J are TRBV5-1 and TRBJ1-1, with D uncertain. CDR3 length: 14 residues. Trimming stripped 3 bases from V and 1 base from J, with 10 bases between. The germline gives CDR1 SGHRS, CDR2 YFSETQ. For the CDR3, the DNA is TGCGCCAGCAGCTCGATCGGAGGGAACACTGAAGCTTTCTTT. Translation gives CASSSIGGNTEAFF.

This clonotype has a count of ten or more. V and J are TRBV6-5 and TRBJ2-7; 7 nucleotides match TRBD1. The CDR3 covers 14 residues. Unmatched junction bases numbered 5, after V lost 4 bases and J lost 2 bases. Germline CDR1 MNHEY, CDR2 SVGAGI. The CDR3 DNA is TGTGCCAGCAGTTTAGACGACAGGGCCTACGAGCAGTACTTC. Protein sequence: CASSLDDRAYEQYF.

This clonotype was seen at least ten times. This sequence joins TRBV3-1 and TRBJ1-5, with 8 bases matching TRBD1. The CDR3 loop spans 15 amino acids. J lost 7 bases, V lost 5 bases, and 10 bases had no gene match. Germline V CDR1 and CDR2: LGHDT, YNNKEL (reference sequence). CDR3 amino acids: CASSGSTGGRQPQHF. The CDR3 DNA sequence: TGTGCCAGCAGCGGATCAACAGGGGGAAGGCAGCCCCAGCATTTT.